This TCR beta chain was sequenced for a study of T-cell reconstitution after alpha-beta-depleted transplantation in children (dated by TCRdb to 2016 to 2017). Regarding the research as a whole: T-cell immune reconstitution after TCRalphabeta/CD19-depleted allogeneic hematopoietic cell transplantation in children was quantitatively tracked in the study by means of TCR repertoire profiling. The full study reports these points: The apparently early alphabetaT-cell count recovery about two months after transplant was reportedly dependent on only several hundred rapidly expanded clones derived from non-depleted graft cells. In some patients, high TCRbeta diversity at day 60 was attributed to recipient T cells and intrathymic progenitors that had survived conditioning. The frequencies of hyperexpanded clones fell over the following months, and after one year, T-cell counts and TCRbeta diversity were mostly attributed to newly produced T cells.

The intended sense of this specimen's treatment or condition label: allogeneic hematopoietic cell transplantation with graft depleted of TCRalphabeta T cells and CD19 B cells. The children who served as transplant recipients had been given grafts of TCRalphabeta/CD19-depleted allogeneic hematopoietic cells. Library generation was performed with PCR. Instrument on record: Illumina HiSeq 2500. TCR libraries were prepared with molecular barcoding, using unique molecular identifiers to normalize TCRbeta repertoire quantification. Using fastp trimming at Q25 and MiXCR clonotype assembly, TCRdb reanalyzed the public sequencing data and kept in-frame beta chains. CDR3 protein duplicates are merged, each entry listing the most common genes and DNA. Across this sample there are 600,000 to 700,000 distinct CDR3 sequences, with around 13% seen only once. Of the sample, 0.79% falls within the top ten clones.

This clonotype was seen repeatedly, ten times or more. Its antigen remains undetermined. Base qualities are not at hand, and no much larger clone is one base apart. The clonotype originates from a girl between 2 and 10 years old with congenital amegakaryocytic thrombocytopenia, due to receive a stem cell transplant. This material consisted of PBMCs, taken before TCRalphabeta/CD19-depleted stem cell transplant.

In nucleotide form, the sequence is TGTGCCACCAAAGTTTTGACGTACACGAAATACAATGAGCAGTTCTTC. Translated, it reads CATKVLTYTKYNEQFF. The V and J genes are TRBV15 and TRBJ2-1; no D segment can be confidently identified. The CDR3 runs 16 residues from the cysteine to the phenylalanine. The kept DNA is CDR3 alone, 48 bases in frame from the first base. The junction carries 20 bases between V and J, which are trimmed by 7 bases and 4 bases respectively. The germline V gene (reference sequence) supplies CDR1 LNHNV and CDR2 YYDKDF.